This T cell receptor beta chain emerged from a study of shared clonotypes between healthy human individuals. Study-level background: Donors consisted of two women and a few men between 18 and 49.

Worth noting for this clone: Its antigen is not known.

Trimming cost V 1 base and J 4 bases, with 23 bases left between them. The CDR3 has 18 residues. The germline V gene has CDR1 SNHLY and CDR2 FYNNEI. Measured with immunoSEQ multiplex PCR; TCRdb has only the in-frame clones, and not every one. The sample consists of about 1,900,000 clones, 85% to 95% of them appearing once. CD45RO-negative, CCR7-selected cells formed the naive CD8 fraction, which excluded terminally differentiated effector memory CD45RA+ cells. Regarding the study as a whole: The rarefaction results pointed to incomplete sorted-subset sequencing despite large depth. Sampling included only blood; tissue repertoires likely differ. As a rule, naive subsets had a larger estimated richness than memory subsets.

The material sequenced was naive CD8+ T cells sorted from blood. This clonotype originated in a man younger than 35 in good health. The chain recombines TRBV2 with TRBJ2-7; weak D call: TRBD1 (6 bases). CDR3 sequence: CASSEVPDSEGLGYEQYF. DNA for the CDR3: TGTGCCAGCAGTGAAGTGCCGGACAGTGAGGGGCTAGGGTACGAGCAGTACTTC. The whole variable domain, remainder taken from reference TRBV2 and TRBJ2-7, is EPEVTQTPSHQVTQMGQEVILRCVPISNHLYFYWYRQILGQKVEFLVSFYNNEISEKSEIFDDQFSVERPDGSNFTLKIRSTKLEDSAMYFCASSEVPDSEGLGYEQYFGPGTRLTVT.